The source of this T cell receptor beta chain is a study of blood T cells in healthy people across ages. The study's findings and limits: The long-lived group displayed more naive CD4+ cells, plus higher diversity, than the aged donors did.

V was pared by 1 base and J by 0 bases, with 8 bases of the junction left unmatched. Looked up from germline, CDR1 is SNHLY and CDR2 is FYNNEI. The CDR3 is 19 residues long. The table lists this clonotype with many counts. Its cognate antigen is unknown. The authors ran a second PCR of about 6 to 12 cycles using a sample-barcoded 5' primer and a J-beta primer mix. No fewer than 3 million CDR3-containing paired-end reads came from each sample. TCRdb passed the 5' RACE reads through MiXCR, listing each CDR3 protein once. This table has over 600,000 distinct CDR3 sequences, more than 20% appearing once. The clonotype was recovered from a man aged 70 or older in good health. This sequence joins TRBV2 and TRBJ2-4; 11 positions agree with TRBD2. Sequenced sample: blood. The CDR3 region is CASSEVVLAGGVAKNIQYF. The CDR3 nucleotides read TGTGCCAGCAGTGAAGTAGTCCTAGCGGGAGGAGTAGCCAAAAACATTCAGTACTTC.